Each of the 11 T cell receptor beta chains below was sequenced from the same sample in a study of cytomegalovirus exposure and HLA in healthy donors. In the PCR, 60 Vbeta and 13 Jbeta primers were used. The repertoire was sequenced with immunoSEQ multiplex PCR; TCRdb's copy has only in-frame clones and lacks some. In total, the table holds about 160,000 clones. The sequenced sample consisted of PBMCs. The receptors originated from a woman aged 55-69 years in good health and CMV-seronegative.

V usage is TRBV4-1 and J usage is TRBJ2-1; D is perhaps TRBD1 (6 bases). The CDR3 extends over 18 amino acids. CDR1 and CDR2 from the germline V gene are MGHRA and YSYEKL. V was clipped by 0 bases and J by 5 bases, with 20 bases between them. The CDR3 is CASSQEMTGPKPNNEQFF. The CDR3 bases are TGCGCCAGCAGCCAAGAAATGACAGGACCTAAACCTAACAATGAGCAGTTCTTC.

This chain connects TRBV5-4 to TRBJ2-3, with D possibly matching TRBD2 (5 bases). In germline, CDR1 is SGHNT, CDR2 YYREEE (reference sequence). Trimming shortened V by 4 bases and J by 0 bases, and 15 bases separated the two germline ends. The CDR3 has 16 amino acids. The CDR3 bases are TGTGCCAGCAGCCCAGGACCGGGAACTAGCACAGATACGCAGTATTTT. Protein product: CASSPGPGTSTDTQYF.

The chain links TRBV11-2 to TRBJ1-5; no firm D call. Germline V lookup: CDR1 SGHAT, CDR2 FQNNGV. V was shortened by 5 bases and J by 4 bases, with 9 bases between the two germline ends. This CDR3 comprises 13 residues. CDR3 sequence: CASSRLINQPQHF. The CDR3 DNA is TGTGCCAGCAGCCGTTTAATAAATCAGCCCCAGCATTTT.

The genes are TRBV5-6 and TRBJ2-7; 11 bases are shared with TRBD2. Trimming removed 4 bases from V and 9 bases from J; junction bases left unmatched: 9. CDR1 and CDR2 from the germline V gene are SGHDT and YYEEEE. The CDR3 is 14 amino acids. CDR3 sequence: CASSILAGASRQYF. For the CDR3, the DNA is TGTGCCAGCAGCATACTAGCGGGGGCATCGAGGCAGTACTTC.

The rearrangement uses TRBV11-2 and TRBJ1-2; maybe TRBD1 (6 bases). There are 14 residues in the CDR3. V lost 5 bases and J lost 8, with 18 bases in between. Germline loops: CDR1 SGHAT, CDR2 FQNNGV. The CDR3 sequence: CASSPGVYPGGYTF. The DNA of the CDR3 is TGTGCCAGCAGCCCAGGGGTGTATCCGGGGGGCTACACCTTC.

This chain links TRBV5-4 with TRBJ2-1; TRBD1 agrees at 9 bases. The junction had 6 bases not matched to a gene; V was cut back by 3 bases and J by 8 bases. The CDR3 has 14 residues. The germline CDR1 and CDR2 sequences are SGHNT and YYREEE (reference sequence). CDR3 bases: TGTGCCAGCAGCTCCCCGGACAGGGGATATGAGCAGTTCTTC. This gives the protein CASSSPDRGYEQFF.

The chain has TRBV2 and TRBJ1-4; no reliable D call. Trimming shortened V by 5 bases and J by 7 bases, and 8 bases separated the two germline ends. Germline CDR1 is SNHLY and CDR2 is FYNNEI. This CDR3 comprises 12 residues. The CDR3 region has the DNA TGTGCCAGCAGTTCGGGAGGTGAAAAACTGTTTTTT. Translated, it gives CASSSGGEKLFF.

The rearrangement joins TRBV19 to TRBJ1-1; possible D gene TRBD1, 5 bases. CDR1 is LNHDA, CDR2 SQIVND, per germline (reference sequence). The CDR3 loop spans 14 amino acids. V lost 2 bases and J lost 3, with 10 bases in between. In nucleotides, the CDR3 is TGTGCCAGTAGTATAAGCGGGGCCGACACTGAAGCTTTCTTT. Its translation: CASSISGADTEAFF.

The V gene is TRBV9, the J gene TRBJ1-4; perhaps TRBD1 as D (6 bases). Germline CDR1 reads SGDLS; CDR2 reads YYNGEE. V shed 0 bases and J shed 7 bases, with 13 bases lying between them. This CDR3 is built from 15 residues. The DNA of the CDR3 is TGTGCCAGCAGCGTAGCAGGGGCGGGCAGTGAAAAACTGTTTTTT. Protein product: CASSVAGAGSEKLFF.

The chain uses TRBV20-1 and TRBJ1-1; D is ambiguous. Germline CDR1 DFQATT, CDR2 SNEGSKA (reference sequence). The CDR3 spans 11 residues. The ends were cut back, 3 bases at V and 10 bases at J, with 12 bases in the middle. In DNA, the CDR3 is TGCAGTGCTAGCATCGGGGTTCGAGCTTTCTTT. It yields the protein CSASIGVRAFF.

This chain connects TRBV7-3 to TRBJ2-1; 9 positions match TRBD2. Germline-derived CDR1 and CDR2 are SGHTA and FQGTGA. The CDR3 totals 19 residues. V was pared by 2 bases and J by 3 bases, with 14 bases of the junction left unmatched. The CDR3 spells CASSLRGTSNPGVYNEQFF. In DNA, the CDR3 is TGTGCCAGCAGCTTACGAGGGACTAGCAACCCAGGGGTCTACAATGAGCAGTTCTTC.